A selection of T cell receptor beta chains follows, all from one sample in a study of blood T cell repertoires in COVID-19. Profiled with immunoSEQ multiplex PCR; TCRdb holds only in-frame clones, not every one. The sample holds roughly 80,000 clones, 70% to 90% seen once. Sequenced material: peripheral blood. The origin of the receptors is an elderly woman with active or convalescent COVID-19. The CDR3 runs from the conserved cysteine through the conserved F or W. A D gene is named only where the DNA matches it firmly. Not all rows give a size; the values are once, few, many and, for expanded clones, a class.

CDR3aa,CDR3nt,j_gene,d_gene,abundance,len,v_gene
CASSESQDRGINEKLFF,TGTGCCAGCAGTGAAAGCCAGGACAGGGGAATTAATGAAAAACTGTTTTTT,TRBJ1-4,TRBD1,.,17,TRBV25-1
CASSWGPNNSPLHF,TGTGCCAGCAGCTGGGGCCCTAATAATTCACCCCTCCACTTT,TRBJ1-6,.,.,14,TRBV5-6
CASSSRDRVLNTEAFF,TGTGCCAGCAGCTCCAGGGACAGGGTCTTGAACACTGAAGCTTTCTTT,TRBJ1-1,TRBD1,.,16,TRBV7-2
CASSPGLETQYF,TGCGCCAGCAGCCCAGGGTTAGAGACCCAGTACTTC,TRBJ2-5,.,once,12,TRBV5-1
CASSFFPEGQNSPLHF,TGTGCCAGCAGCTTCTTCCCGGAGGGGCAGAATTCACCCCTCCACTTT,TRBJ1-6,.,.,16,TRBV21-1
CSVGNTNYEQYF,TGCAGCGTTGGAAACACTAACTACGAGCAGTACTTC,TRBJ2-7,.,.,12,TRBV29-1
CASSPLAGGGNEQFF,TGTGCCAGCTCACCCCTAGCGGGAGGAGGAAATGAGCAGTTCTTC,TRBJ2-1,TRBD2,.,15,TRBV18
CASSPAAITRVGGYTF,TGTGCCAGCAGTCCCGCAGCCATCACGAGGGTGGGTGGCTACACCTTC,TRBJ1-2,.,.,16,TRBV28
CASSLDWTRYEQYF,TGTGCCAGCAGCTTAGATTGGACTAGATACGAGCAGTACTTC,TRBJ2-7,TRBD2,once,14,TRBV7-2
CASASEGIYYNEQFF,TGTGCTAGTGCCTCGGAGGGGATCTACTACAATGAGCAGTTCTTC,TRBJ2-1,.,.,15,TRBV12-5
CASSLGWTEIETQYF,TGTGCCAGCAGCTTAGGATGGACAGAAATAGAGACCCAGTACTTC,TRBJ2-5,.,.,15,TRBV7-9
CASSRDRGRTEAFF,TGTGCCAGCAGTCGGGACAGGGGGCGCACTGAAGCTTTCTTT,TRBJ1-1,TRBD1,medium-sized,14,TRBV2
CASSLSRGAQETQYF,TGCGCCAGCAGCTTGTCGCGGGGGGCTCAAGAGACCCAGTACTTC,TRBJ2-5,TRBD2,few,15,TRBV5-1
CASSLEEGDYGYTF,TGTGCCAGCAGCTTGGAGGAAGGGGACTATGGCTACACCTTC,TRBJ1-2,.,few,14,TRBV5-8
CASSTGLAAADTQYF,TGTGCCAGCTCAACGGGACTAGCTGCCGCAGATACGCAGTATTTT,TRBJ2-3,TRBD2,once,15,TRBV5-4
CASSQGQGSRETQYF,TGTGCCAGCAGCCAAGGGCAGGGGTCGCGAGAGACCCAGTACTTC,TRBJ2-5,.,.,15,TRBV3-1/TRBV3-2
CASSLGTSYGYTF,TGTGCCAGCAGCTTAGGGACATCTTATGGCTACACCTTC,TRBJ1-2,.,.,13,TRBV7-2
CASNTASGNTIYF,TGTGCCAGCAACACAGCCTCTGGAAACACCATATATTTT,TRBJ1-3,.,.,13,TRBV12-3/TRBV12-4
CASSLAGSGSTDTQYF,TGCGCCAGCAGCTTGGCGGGTTCCGGTAGCACAGATACGCAGTATTTT,TRBJ2-3,.,few,16,TRBV5-1
CASSLPGNEQFF,TGCGCCAGCAGCTTGCCAGGGAATGAGCAGTTCTTC,TRBJ2-1,.,.,12,TRBV5-1
CSASLGRGNSYEQYF,TGCAGTGCTAGTTTGGGGCGGGGGAACTCCTACGAGCAGTACTTC,TRBJ2-7,TRBD2,.,15,TRBV20-1
CASSYGTSGRVYEQYF,TGCGCCAGCAGCTATGGGACTAGCGGGAGGGTCTACGAGCAGTACTTC,TRBJ2-7,TRBD2,.,16,TRBV4-3
CAWRTEYEQYF,TGTGCCTGGAGGACAGAGTACGAGCAGTACTTC,TRBJ2-7,.,.,11,TRBV30
CASSHQKLSTGELFF,TGTGCCAGCAGTCACCAAAAACTTTCAACCGGGGAGCTGTTTTTT,TRBJ2-2,.,.,15,TRBV28
CASSLALGGTGELFF,TGTGCCAGCAGTTTGGCCCTAGGGGGAACCGGGGAGCTGTTTTTT,TRBJ2-2,.,.,15,TRBV27
CASRVRQGMNTEAFF,TGTGCCAGCAGGGTAAGACAGGGAATGAACACTGAAGCTTTCTTT,TRBJ1-1,TRBD1,.,15,TRBV6-5
CASSKQRGGLYEQYF,TGTGCCAGCAGCAAACAGAGGGGAGGTCTCTACGAGCAGTACTTC,TRBJ2-7,.,.,15,TRBV14
CSASGSSGRSNEQFF,TGCAGTGCTAGTGGCTCTAGCGGGAGGAGTAATGAGCAGTTCTTC,TRBJ2-1,TRBD2,.,15,TRBV20-1
CASRTGQDFSPLHF,TGTGCCAGCAGAACGGGACAGGACTTCTCACCCCTCCACTTT,TRBJ1-6,TRBD1,.,14,TRBV6-6